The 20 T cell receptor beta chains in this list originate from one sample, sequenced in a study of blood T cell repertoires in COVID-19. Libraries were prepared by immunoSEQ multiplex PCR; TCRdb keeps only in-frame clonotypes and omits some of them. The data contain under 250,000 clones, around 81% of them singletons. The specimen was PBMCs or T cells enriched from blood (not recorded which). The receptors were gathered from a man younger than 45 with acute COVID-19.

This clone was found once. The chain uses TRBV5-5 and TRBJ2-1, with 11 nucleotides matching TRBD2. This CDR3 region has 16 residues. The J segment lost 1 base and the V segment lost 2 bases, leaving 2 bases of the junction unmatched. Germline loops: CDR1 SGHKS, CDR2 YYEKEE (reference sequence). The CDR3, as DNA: TGTGCCAGCAGCTTAGGGACTAGCGGATCCTACAATGAGCAGTTCTTC. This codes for CASSLGTSGSYNEQFF.

The CDR3 spells CASSTSGTGTYEQYF. DNA of the CDR3: TGTGCCAGCTCAACCTCCGGGACAGGGACGTACGAGCAGTACTTC. V usage is TRBV18 and J usage is TRBJ2-7, with TRBD1 identical over 9 bases. Germline CDR1 and CDR2: KGHSH and LQKENI. The CDR3 contains 15 residues. V dropped 5 bases and J dropped 4; count of bases not matched to a gene: 9. Using reference TRBV18 and TRBJ2-7 for the parts outside the CDR3, the full variable domain is NAGVMQNPRHLVRRRGQEARLRCSPMKGHSHVYWYRQLPEEGLKFMVYLQKENIIDESGMPKERFSAEFPKEGPSILRIQQVVRGDSAAYFCASSTSGTGTYEQYFGPGTRLTVT.

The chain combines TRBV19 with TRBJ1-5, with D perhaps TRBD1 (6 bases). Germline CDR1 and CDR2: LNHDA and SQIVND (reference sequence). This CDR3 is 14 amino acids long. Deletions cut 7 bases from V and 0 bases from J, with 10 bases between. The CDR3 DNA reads TGTGCCAGTAAGGGGGAATTTAGCAATCAGCCCCAGCATTTT. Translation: CASKGEFSNQPQHF.

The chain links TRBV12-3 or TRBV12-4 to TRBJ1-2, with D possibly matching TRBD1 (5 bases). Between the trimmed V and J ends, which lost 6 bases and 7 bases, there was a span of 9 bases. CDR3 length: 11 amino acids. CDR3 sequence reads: CASRDTSGYTF. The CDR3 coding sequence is TGTGCCAGCAGGGACACGAGTGGCTACACCTTC.

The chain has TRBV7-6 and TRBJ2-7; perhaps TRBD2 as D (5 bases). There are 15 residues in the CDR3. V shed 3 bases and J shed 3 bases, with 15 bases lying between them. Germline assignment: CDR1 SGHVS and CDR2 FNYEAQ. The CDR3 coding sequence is TGTGCCAGCAGCTTTAGAACGGGGTCGTTCTACGAGCAGTACTTC. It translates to CASSFRTGSFYEQYF.

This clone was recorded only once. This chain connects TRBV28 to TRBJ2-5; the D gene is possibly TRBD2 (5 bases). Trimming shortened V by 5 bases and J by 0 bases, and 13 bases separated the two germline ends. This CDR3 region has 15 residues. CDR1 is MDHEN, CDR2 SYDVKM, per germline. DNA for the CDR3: TGTGCCAGCAGTCGAATAGGAGCGGACCAAGAGACCCAGTACTTC. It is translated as CASSRIGADQETQYF.

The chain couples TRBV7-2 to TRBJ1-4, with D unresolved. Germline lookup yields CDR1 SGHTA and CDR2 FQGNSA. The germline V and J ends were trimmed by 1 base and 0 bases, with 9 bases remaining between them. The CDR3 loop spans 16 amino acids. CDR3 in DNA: TGTGCCAGCAGCTTAGGGCCATATTCAACTAATGAAAAACTGTTTTTT. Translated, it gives CASSLGPYSTNEKLFF.

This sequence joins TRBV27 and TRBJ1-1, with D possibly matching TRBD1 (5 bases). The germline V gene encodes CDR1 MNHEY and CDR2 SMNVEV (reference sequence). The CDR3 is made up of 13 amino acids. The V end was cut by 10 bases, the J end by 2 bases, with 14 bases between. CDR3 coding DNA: TGTGCCACCAAAACGGGACTAAACACTGAAGCTTTCTTT. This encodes CATKTGLNTEAFF.

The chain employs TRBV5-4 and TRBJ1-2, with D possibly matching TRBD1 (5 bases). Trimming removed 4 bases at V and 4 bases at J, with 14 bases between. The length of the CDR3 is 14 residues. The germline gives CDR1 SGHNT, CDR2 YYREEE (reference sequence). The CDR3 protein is CASSPGGGSYGYTF. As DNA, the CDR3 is TGTGCCAGCAGCCCCGGGGGGGGATCCTATGGCTACACCTTC.

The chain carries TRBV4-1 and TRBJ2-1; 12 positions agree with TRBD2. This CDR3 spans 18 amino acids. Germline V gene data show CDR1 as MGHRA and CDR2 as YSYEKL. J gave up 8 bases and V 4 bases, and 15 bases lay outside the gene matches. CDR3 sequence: CASSLTPSSGGAGDEQFF. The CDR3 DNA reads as TGCGCCAGCAGCCTAACCCCTTCTAGCGGGGGGGCCGGGGATGAGCAGTTCTTC.

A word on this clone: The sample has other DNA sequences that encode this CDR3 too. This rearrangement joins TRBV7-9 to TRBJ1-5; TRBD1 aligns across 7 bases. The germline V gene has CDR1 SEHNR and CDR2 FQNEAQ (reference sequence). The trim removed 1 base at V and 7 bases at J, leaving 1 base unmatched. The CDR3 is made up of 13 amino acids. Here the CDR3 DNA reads TGTGCCAGCAGCTTAGGAGGGGGCCAGCCCCAGCATTTT. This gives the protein CASSLGGGQPQHF.

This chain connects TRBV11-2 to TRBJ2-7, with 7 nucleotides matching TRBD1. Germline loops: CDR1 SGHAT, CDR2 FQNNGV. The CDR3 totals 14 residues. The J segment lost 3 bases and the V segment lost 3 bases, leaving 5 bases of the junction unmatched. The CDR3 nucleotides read TGTGCCAGCAGCTTGGGGACAGTTTTCTACGAGCAGTACTTC. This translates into CASSLGTVFYEQYF.

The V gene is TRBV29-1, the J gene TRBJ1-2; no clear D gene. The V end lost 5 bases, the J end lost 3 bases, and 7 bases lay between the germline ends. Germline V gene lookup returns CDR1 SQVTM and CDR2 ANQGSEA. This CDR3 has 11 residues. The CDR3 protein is CSVPRDYGYTF. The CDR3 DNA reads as TGCAGCGTTCCCCGGGACTATGGCTACACCTTC. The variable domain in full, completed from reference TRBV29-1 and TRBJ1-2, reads SAVISQKPSRDICQRGTSLTIQCQVDSQVTMMFWYRQQPGQSLTLIATANQGSEATYESGFVIDKFPISRPNLTFSTLTVSNMSPEDSSIYLCSVPRDYGYTFGSGTRLTVV.

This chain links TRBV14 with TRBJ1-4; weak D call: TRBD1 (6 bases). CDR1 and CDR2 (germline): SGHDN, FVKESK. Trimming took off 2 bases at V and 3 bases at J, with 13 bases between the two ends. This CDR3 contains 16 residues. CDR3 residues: CASSQLDRRSNEKLFF. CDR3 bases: TGTGCCAGCAGCCAACTGGACAGACGATCTAATGAAAAACTGTTTTTT. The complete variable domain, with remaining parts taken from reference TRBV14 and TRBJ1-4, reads EAGVTQFPSHSVIEKGQTVTLRCDPISGHDNLYWYRRVMGKEIKFLLHFVKESKQDESGMPNNRFLAERTGGTYSTLKVQPAELEDSGVYFCASSQLDRRSNEKLFFGSGTQLSVL.

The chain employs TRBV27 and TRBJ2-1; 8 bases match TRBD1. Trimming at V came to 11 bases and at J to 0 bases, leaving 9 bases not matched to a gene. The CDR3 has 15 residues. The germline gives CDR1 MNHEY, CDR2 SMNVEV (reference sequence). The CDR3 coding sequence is TGTGCCGGCGGGACAGGTCTTCTCTCCTACAATGAGCAGTTCTTC. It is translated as CAGGTGLLSYNEQFF.

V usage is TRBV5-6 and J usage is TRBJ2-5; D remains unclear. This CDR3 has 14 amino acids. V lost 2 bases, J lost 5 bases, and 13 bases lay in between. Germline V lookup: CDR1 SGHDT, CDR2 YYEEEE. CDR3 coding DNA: TGTGCCAGCAGCTTAATATCTGGCCAGGAGACCCAGTACTTC. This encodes CASSLISGQETQYF. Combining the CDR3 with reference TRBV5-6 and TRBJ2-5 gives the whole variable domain DAGVTQSPTHLIKTRGQQVTLRCSPKSGHDTVSWYQQALGQGPQFIFQYYEEEERQRGNFPDRFSGHQFPNYSSELNVNALLLGDSALYLCASSLISGQETQYFGPGTRLLVL.

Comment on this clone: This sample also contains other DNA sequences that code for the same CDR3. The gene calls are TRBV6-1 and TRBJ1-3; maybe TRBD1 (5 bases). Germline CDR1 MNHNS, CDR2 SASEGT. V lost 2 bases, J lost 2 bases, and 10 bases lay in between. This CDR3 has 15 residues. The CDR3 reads CASSESQGAGNTIYF. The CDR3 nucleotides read TGTGCCAGCAGTGAAAGCCAAGGGGCTGGAAACACCATATATTTT.

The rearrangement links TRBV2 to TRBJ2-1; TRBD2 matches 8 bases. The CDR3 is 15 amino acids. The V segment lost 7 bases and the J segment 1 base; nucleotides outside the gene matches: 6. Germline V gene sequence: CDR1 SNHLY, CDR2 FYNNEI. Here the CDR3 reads CASKERGNSYNEQFF. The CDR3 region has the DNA TGTGCCAGCAAGGAGCGGGGGAATTCCTACAATGAGCAGTTCTTC.

The CDR3 here is CASSLRSGAGTDTQYF. Written as DNA, the CDR3 is TGTGCCAGCAGCTTACGTAGCGGGGCGGGCACAGATACGCAGTATTTT. The chain combines TRBV7-3 with TRBJ2-3; 8 positions match TRBD2. V lost 2 bases to trimming and J lost 1 base; unmatched junction nucleotides: 5. The CDR3 totals 16 residues. Germline V CDR1 and CDR2: SGHTA, FQGTGA.

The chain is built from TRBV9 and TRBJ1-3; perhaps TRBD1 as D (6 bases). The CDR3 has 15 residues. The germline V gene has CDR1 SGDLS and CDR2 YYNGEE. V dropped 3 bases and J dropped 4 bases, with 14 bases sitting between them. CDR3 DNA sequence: TGTGCCAGCAGCGACCGGGGGGGCCGAGGAAACACCATATATTTT. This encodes CASSDRGGRGNTIYF.